This T cell receptor (beta chain) was found in a study of tumor and adjacent non-tumor tissue in lung cancer. Study-wide context: Histology: 12 adenocarcinoma, 2 squamous cell carcinoma, 1 small cell lung cancer.

This clonotype ranks as medium-sized. A modified ARM-PCR protocol with three rounds of nested PCR amplified TCRbeta. TCRdb called the multiplex PCR reads again in MiXCR, with one record for every CDR3 protein. The table has 90,000 to 120,000 distinct CDR3 sequences, about 60% seen once. There are 15 residues in the CDR3. J lost 5 bases, V lost 5 bases, and 11 bases had no gene match. Germline V gene sequence: CDR1 SGHAT, CDR2 FQNNGV. No cell sorting was done before RNA was extracted from the tissue. The normal lung tissue was taken more than 3 cm from the tumor edge. J is TRBJ2-7 and V is TRBV11-2, with 8 bases that match TRBD2. The TCR sequence derives from a young man with non-small cell lung cancer. The sequenced material came from distant non-tumor lung tissue. The CDR3 loop is CASSTPGTRYHEQYF. CDR3 bases: TGTGCCAGCAGCACCCCCGGGACTAGGTATCACGAGCAGTACTTC.